What follows are 28 T cell receptor beta chains derived from one specimen sequenced in a study of control samples from healthy donors and cancer patients. The repertoire was sequenced with immunoSEQ multiplex PCR; TCRdb's copy has only in-frame clones and lacks some. This sample has more than 150,000 clones, with approximately 93% found just once. Input material: blood. The receptors originated from a man aged 50 or older in good health.

The chain links TRBV6-5 to TRBJ2-1; a weak D match, TRBD2 (5 bases). Germline V gives CDR1 MNHEY, CDR2 SVGAGI. Trimming removed 5 bases at V and 7 bases at J, with 15 bases between. The CDR3 runs 14 residues. The CDR3, as DNA: TGTGCCAGCAGTCCGGGGTACGAAGGGAATGAGCAGTTCTTC. Amino acids: CASSPGYEGNEQFF.

The genes are TRBV3-1 (or the pseudogene TRBV3-2) and TRBJ2-7; D is uncertain. CDR3 length: 16 amino acids. From germline, CDR1 is LGHDT and CDR2 YNNKEL (reference sequence). Trimming stripped 0 bases from V and 6 bases from J, with 18 bases between. CDR3 nucleotide sequence: TGTGCCAGCAGCCAAGAAGGAACAGTCCGTCTCGTCGAGCAGTACTTC. This gives the protein CASSQEGTVRLVEQYF.

The chain links TRBV21-1 to TRBJ2-7; the listed D gene, TRBD1, was not tested against the DNA. TRBV21-1 is listed as a pseudogene. The CDR3 spans 14 residues. CDR3 loop: CASSNGTGLYEQYF. Written as DNA, the CDR3 is TGTGCCAGCAGCAACGGGACAGGACTCTACGAGCAGTACTTC.

The chain carries TRBV7-9 and TRBJ1-2, with D unclear. CDR1 and CDR2 from the germline V gene are SEHNR and FQNEAQ (reference sequence). V dropped 1 base and J dropped 4 bases, with 13 bases sitting between them. The CDR3 is made up of 15 amino acids. The DNA of the CDR3 is TGTGCCAGCAGCTTAGGAGCGGGGATGAGCTATGGCTACACCTTC. Its protein product is CASSLGAGMSYGYTF.

This chain connects TRBV6-1 to TRBJ2-1, with a tentative D call TRBD2 (5 bases). Germline V CDR1 and CDR2: MNHNS, SASEGT. The V end lost 4 bases, the J end lost 0 bases, and 22 bases lay between the germline ends. The CDR3 spans 19 residues. The CDR3 sequence is CASSARLGLITSSYNEQFF. In DNA, the CDR3 is TGTGCCAGCAGTGCCAGACTCGGACTTATCACGAGCTCCTACAATGAGCAGTTCTTC.

The rearrangement links TRBV14 to TRBJ2-7; 7 bases agree with TRBD1. The CDR3 sequence is 14 residues long. Germline loops: CDR1 SGHDN, CDR2 FVKESK. V shed 3 bases, J shed 2 bases, and the junction held 4 bases outside the gene matches. This CDR3 reads CASSHTGTAYEQYF. The CDR3 nucleotides read TGTGCCAGCAGCCACACCGGGACAGCCTACGAGCAGTACTTC.

The chain combines TRBV7-9 with TRBJ2-7; D possibly corresponds to TRBD2 (5 bases). Looked up from germline, CDR1 is SEHNR and CDR2 is FQNEAQ (reference sequence). This CDR3 is 15 amino acids long. Trimming stripped 5 bases from V and 4 bases from J, with 18 bases between. This CDR3 is CASSPDFIPTYEQYF. The CDR3 nucleotides are TGTGCCAGCAGCCCGGACTTCATCCCGACTTACGAGCAGTACTTC.

The rearrangement uses TRBV18 and TRBJ2-5; weak D call: TRBD1 (6 bases). The CDR3 has 14 residues. Trimming stripped 0 bases from V and 2 bases from J, with 7 bases between. CDR1 and CDR2 from the germline V gene are KGHSH and LQKENI. CDR3 nucleotide sequence: TGTGCCAGCTCACCACCCCAGGGGCAAGAGACCCAGTACTTC. Translation: CASSPPQGQETQYF.

This chain uses TRBV10-3 with TRBJ2-7; 8 bases match TRBD1. The CDR3 runs 12 residues. V lost 10 bases and J lost 1; bases outside the gene matches: 3. From germline, CDR1 is ENHRY and CDR2 SYGVKD. CDR3 nucleotides: TGTGCCAGTCGACAGGGGTCCTACGAGCAGTACTTC. The encoded protein is CASRQGSYEQYF.

The chain's CDR3 is CASSSGTGGFRDYGYTF. CDR3 nucleotides: TGTGCCAGCAGTTCCGGGACAGGGGGTTTTAGGGACTATGGCTACACCTTC. The rearrangement links TRBV28 to TRBJ1-2, with 11 bases aligning to TRBD1. The length of the CDR3 is 17 residues. Per germline, CDR1 MDHEN and CDR2 SYDVKM. J lost 3 bases, V lost 4 bases, and 10 bases had no gene match.

The chain couples TRBV27 to TRBJ2-3, with D hard to call. Per germline, CDR1 MNHEY and CDR2 SMNVEV (reference sequence). The CDR3 sequence is 13 residues long. Trimming took 6 bases from V and 2 from J, leaving 9 bases between them. The CDR3 loop is CASRWGSTDTQYF. CDR3 nucleotide sequence: TGTGCCAGCAGGTGGGGATCCACAGATACGCAGTATTTT.

The CDR3 DNA is TGTGCCAGCAGTCCTAGCGGGAGCGGGGTCGAGCAGTACTTC. This encodes CASSPSGSGVEQYF. The gene calls are TRBV7-9 and TRBJ2-7; 10 nucleotides agree with TRBD2. Per the germline V gene, CDR1 is SEHNR and CDR2 is FQNEAQ (reference sequence). The CDR3 extends over 14 amino acids. V shed 6 bases, J shed 6 bases, and the junction held 8 bases outside the gene matches. The variable domain in full, with the rest retrieved from reference TRBV7-9 and TRBJ2-7, is DTGVSQNPRHKITKRGQNVTFRCDPISEHNRLYWYRQTLGQGPEFLTYFQNEAQLEKSRLLSDRFSAERPKGSFSTLEIQRTEQGDSAMYLCASSPSGSGVEQYFGPGTRLTVT.

The chain uses TRBV10-3 and TRBJ2-1; 9 bases are shared with TRBD2. Germline V lookup: CDR1 ENHRY, CDR2 SYGVKD. This CDR3 has 16 residues. J was trimmed by 5 bases and V by 2 bases; bases with no gene match: 7. In DNA, the CDR3 is TGTGCCATCAGTGAGAATCCAGCGGGGGGAAACAATGAGCAGTTCTTC. Amino acids: CAISENPAGGNNEQFF.

This chain connects TRBV5-1 to TRBJ2-1, with D possibly being TRBD1 (6 bases). CDR3 length: 15 amino acids. Trimming removed 0 bases at V and 5 bases at J, with 12 bases between. The germline V gene has CDR1 SGHRS and CDR2 YFSETQ. The CDR3 DNA sequence: TGCGCCAGCAGCTTGGCTACGACAGGTAACAATGAGCAGTTCTTC. This encodes CASSLATTGNNEQFF.

The rearrangement uses TRBV7-3 and TRBJ1-6, with D perhaps matching TRBD1 (5 bases). CDR3 length: 13 amino acids. Trimming cost V 4 bases and J 5 bases, with 6 bases left between them. Germline V gives CDR1 SGHTA, CDR2 FQGTGA. CDR3 in amino acids: CASSWGDNSPLHF. The CDR3 coding sequence is TGTGCCAGCAGCTGGGGGGATAATTCACCCCTCCACTTT.

This chain links TRBV5-1 with TRBJ1-6, with D uncertain. From germline, CDR1 is SGHRS and CDR2 YFSETQ. V shed 0 bases and J shed 2 bases, with 12 bases lying between them. The CDR3 sequence is 17 residues long. CDR3 DNA sequence: TGCGCCAGCAGCTTGGGACCGCTACCCACCTATAATTCACCCCTCCACTTT. It yields the protein CASSLGPLPTYNSPLHF.

This clone occurred a few times. V usage is TRBV7-2 and J usage is TRBJ2-7; D not resolved. This CDR3 is 13 amino acids long. Germline CDR1 and CDR2: SGHTA and FQGNSA. The ends were cut back, 5 bases at V and 2 bases at J, with 10 bases in the middle. The CDR3 sequence: CASSRRTTYEQYF. The DNA of the CDR3 is TGTGCCAGCAGCCGCCGCACTACCTACGAGCAGTACTTC.

The V and J genes are TRBV6-5 and TRBJ1-1; 10 bases map to TRBD1. Germline trimming cut 6 bases from V and 5 bases from J; bases unmatched to any gene: 3. The CDR3 consists of 13 residues. Per the germline V gene, CDR1 is MNHEY and CDR2 is SVGAGI. The chain's CDR3 is CASRGQGMTEAFF. The DNA of the CDR3 is TGTGCCAGCAGGGGACAGGGGATGACTGAAGCTTTCTTT.

This rearrangement joins TRBV5-1 to TRBJ1-5; D gene uncertain. V was trimmed by 4 bases and J by 7 bases, leaving 18 bases between them. Germline CDR1 is SGHRS and CDR2 is YFSETQ. The CDR3 spans 15 residues. The CDR3 loop is CASSPTGRVDQPQHF. Here the CDR3 DNA reads TGCGCCAGCAGCCCCACCGGGAGGGTCGACCAGCCCCAGCATTTT.

The chain couples TRBV7-9 to TRBJ2-7, with a possible D match to TRBD2 (5 bases). The V end was cut by 5 bases, the J end by 0 bases, with 11 bases between. The CDR3 runs 14 residues. In germline, CDR1 is SEHNR, CDR2 FQNEAQ (reference sequence). The CDR3 DNA follows: TGTGCCAGCAGCCCCAGTAGCGTCTCCTACGAGCAGTACTTC. Amino acids: CASSPSSVSYEQYF. Filled out from reference TRBV7-9 and TRBJ2-7, the complete variable domain reads DTGVSQNPRHKITKRGQNVTFRCDPISEHNRLYWYRQTLGQGPEFLTYFQNEAQLEKSRLLSDRFSAERPKGSFSTLEIQRTEQGDSAMYLCASSPSSVSYEQYFGPGTRLTVT.

The rearrangement links TRBV27 to TRBJ2-7; no clear D. V was trimmed by 8 bases and J by 6 bases, leaving 14 bases between them. CDR3 length equals 12 residues. CDR1 and CDR2 (germline): MNHEY, SMNVEV (reference sequence). CDR3 sequence reads: CASSPPLGEQYF. The CDR3 bases are TGTGCCAGCTCCCCCCCACTCGGCGAGCAGTACTTC.

The chain joins TRBV7-9 to TRBJ2-1, with 12 bases lining up with TRBD2. Germline V gives CDR1 SEHNR, CDR2 FQNEAQ (reference sequence). V shed 4 bases and J 5 bases; nucleotides not matched to a gene: 6. This CDR3 comprises 16 residues. The CDR3 sequence is CASSSTRLAGDNEQFF. In DNA, the CDR3 is TGTGCCAGCAGCTCGACGAGACTAGCGGGGGACAATGAGCAGTTCTTC.

This clone showed up just once. J is TRBJ2-7 and V is TRBV27, with 9 bases lining up with TRBD2. The CDR3 spans 17 residues. Germline V CDR1 and CDR2: MNHEY, SMNVEV (reference sequence). V was pared by 4 bases and J by 1 base, with 11 bases of the junction left unmatched. Written as DNA, the CDR3 is TGTGCCAGCAGTTACGGTACAGCGGGAGGACCTTCCTACGAGCAGTACTTC. The encoded protein is CASSYGTAGGPSYEQYF.

The V call is TRBV28, the J call TRBJ1-2, with D possibly matching TRBD1 (5 bases). V was cut by 4 bases and J by 7 bases, with 13 bases left in between. This CDR3 region has 13 residues. Germline values: CDR1 MDHEN, CDR2 SYDVKM. DNA of the CDR3: TGTGCCAGCAGTTCCCCAGGAAGGGGTGGCTACACCTTC. Translation: CASSSPGRGGYTF.

The V call is TRBV10-1, the J call TRBJ1-1; tentatively, D is TRBD1 (6 bases). The CDR3 consists of 12 residues. Germline V lookup: CDR1 WNHNN, CDR2 SYGVQD (reference sequence). The ends were cut back, 11 bases at V and 3 bases at J, with 13 bases in the middle. CDR3 region: CAGGRGDTEAFF. The CDR3 DNA is TGCGCCGGGGGGCGCGGAGACACTGAAGCTTTCTTT.

The genes are TRBV10-3 and TRBJ2-1; 7 nucleotides align to TRBD2. There are 15 residues in the CDR3. Germline CDR1 ENHRY, CDR2 SYGVKD. V lost 5 bases to trimming and J lost 0 bases; unmatched junction nucleotides: 4. CDR3 in amino acids: CAISTSDSSYNEQFF. The CDR3, as DNA: TGTGCCATCAGTACTAGCGACTCCTCCTACAATGAGCAGTTCTTC.

The chain joins TRBV5-1 to TRBJ1-3, with a weak D call TRBD1 (5 bases). The CDR3 length is 17 residues. Trimming took off 0 bases at V and 1 base at J, with 14 bases between the two ends. From germline, CDR1 is SGHRS and CDR2 YFSETQ. CDR3 DNA: TGCGCCAGCAGCTTGGCCGCGGGGCTGGAGTCTGGAAACACCATATATTTT. As protein: CASSLAAGLESGNTIYF.

V is TRBV15 and J is TRBJ2-3; TRBD2 matches 12 bases. With V trimmed by 0 bases and J by 6 bases, 16 bases remained unmatched. CDR3 length: 20 residues. CDR1 and CDR2 (germline): LNHNV, YYDKDF (reference sequence). CDR3 coding DNA: TGTGCCACCAGCAGAGATGGAGGGCTAGCGGGAGGGCGGAATATGGATACGCAGTATTTT. Translation: CATSRDGGLAGGRNMDTQYF.